Below, 23 T cell receptor beta chains from the same sample are listed, as sequenced in a study of read filtering for tumor transcriptome and immune sequencing. The library was built from 400 ng RNA with molecular barcoded adaptors for alpha/delta and beta/gamma chains. TCRdb reprocessed the reads with MiXCR, giving one entry per CDR3 protein. The top ten hold 11% of the sample, which has 90,000 or so distinct CDR3 sequences, about a fifth seen once. Sequencing was carried out using a population of CD138-negative cells sorted from bone marrow. Every receptor here comes from a donor aged 40 or older with multiple myeloma.

This clonotype has a count of ten or more. The CDR3 DNA reads TGCAGTGCCCGGGGGGCCGCAGATACGCAGTATTTT. The encoded protein is CSARGAADTQYF. This chain joins TRBV20-1 and TRBJ2-3, with TRBD2 as a possible D gene (7 bases). V was clipped by 6 bases and J by 4 bases, with 11 bases between them. Germline V lookup: CDR1 DFQATT, CDR2 SNEGSKA (reference sequence). CDR3 size: 12 residues.

This clonotype was observed many times. CDR3 residues: CSVGGGVNQPQHF. CDR3 DNA sequence: TGCAGCGTGGGAGGGGGGGTTAATCAGCCCCAGCATTTT. The V gene is TRBV29-1, the J gene TRBJ1-5; the D gene is possibly TRBD1 (6 bases). Trimming removed 6 bases from V and 4 bases from J, with 13 bases in between. In germline, CDR1 is SQVTM, CDR2 ANQGSEA. The CDR3 consists of 13 residues. Together with reference TRBV29-1 and TRBJ1-5, the CDR3 gives the full variable domain: SAVISQKPSRDICQRGTSLTIQCQVDSQVTMMFWYRQQPGQSLTLIATANQGSEATYESGFVIDKFPISRPNLTFSTLTVSNMSPEDSSIYLCSVGGGVNQPQHFGDGTRLSIL.

This clonotype was recorded at least ten times. The chain employs TRBV6-5 and TRBJ2-1; 10 bases match TRBD2. Germline lookup yields CDR1 MNHEY and CDR2 SVGAGI. The V gene end was trimmed by 10 bases and the J gene end by 6 bases; junction bases not matched to a gene: 15. The CDR3 has 16 amino acids. DNA of the CDR3: TGTGCCACCTCTTTAGCGGGGGGCGCAAGGTCCAATGAGCAGTTCTTC. Protein sequence: CATSLAGGARSNEQFF.

V usage is TRBV19 and J usage is TRBJ2-5, with D perhaps matching TRBD2 (6 bases). Trimming pared 1 base from V and 0 bases from J, leaving 9 bases between. Germline CDR1 is LNHDA and CDR2 is SQIVND (reference sequence). The CDR3 spans 15 residues. CDR3 coding DNA: TGTGCCAGTAGTATAGCCGGGGGTAACCAAGAGACCCAGTACTTC. Translated, it gives CASSIAGGNQETQYF.

This chain joins TRBV29-1 and TRBJ1-1; no reliable D call. CDR3 length equals 12 residues. The V end was cut by 5 bases, the J end by 10 bases, with 17 bases between. Germline V gene data show CDR1 as SQVTM and CDR2 as ANQGSEA. The CDR3 is CSVLVNSLGAFF. In DNA form, the CDR3 reads TGCAGCGTTTTGGTCAATTCCCTGGGAGCTTTCTTT.

This clonotype was seen more than once but under ten times. The CDR3 DNA sequence: TGTGCCAGCAGTTCACCTCGAGAGACCCAGTACTTC. The encoded protein is CASSSPRETQYF. This rearrangement joins TRBV6-5 to TRBJ2-5; D ambiguous. The germline CDR1 and CDR2 sequences are MNHEY and SVGAGI. The CDR3 is 12 residues long. The ends were cut back, 4 bases at V and 4 bases at J, with 7 bases in the middle.

This clonotype was seen a handful of times. This clone may be a read error of a much larger clone one base away. The chain links TRBV4-2 to TRBJ1-5; possible D gene TRBD1, 6 bases. CDR3 length: 16 amino acids. Deletions cut 0 bases from V and 4 bases from J, with 13 bases between. Germline CDR1 is LGHNA and CDR2 is YNFKEQ. DNA for the CDR3: TGTGCCAGCAGCCAAGATCCGGGGGCGGCAAATCAGCCCCAGCATTTT. Translating it yields CASSQDPGAANQPQHF.

On this clonotype: The CDR3 does not end in the conserved phenylalanine or tryptophan, so this is likely a read error. The chain uses TRBV27 and TRBJ2-7; 7 bases map to TRBD2. With V trimmed by 7 bases and J by 4 bases, 7 bases remained unmatched. Looked up from germline, CDR1 is MNHEY and CDR2 is SMNVEV (reference sequence). The CDR3 has 13 amino acids. CDR3 residues: CASNFGGGYEQYL. CDR3 nucleotides: TGTGCCAGCAATTTCGGGGGAGGGTACGAGCAGTACCTC.

Comments on this clonotype: A single base is all that separates this from a far larger clone, so a read error is likely. The chain carries TRBV29-1 and TRBJ1-6; D is ambiguous. Gene TRBJ1-1 matches the end of the DNA better, so the J call may be wrong. The CDR3 is 13 amino acids. Germline CDR1 is SQVTM and CDR2 is ANQGSEA. DNA for the CDR3: TGCAGCGTTCACAGTAAACGGGACACTGAAGCTTTCTTT. Translated: CSVHSKRDTEAFF.

This sequence joins TRBV5-1 and TRBJ1-5, with a weak D call TRBD1 (5 bases). CDR1 is SGHRS, CDR2 YFSETQ, per germline. V lost 4 bases to trimming and J lost 4 bases, with 15 bases between them. This CDR3 has 15 residues. The DNA of the CDR3 is TGCGCCAGCAGCCGAGAAGGGACGGCGAATCAGCCCCAGCATTTT. Translating it yields CASSREGTANQPQHF.

This clonotype has a count of ten or more. The V and J genes are TRBV3-1 and TRBJ1-1, with 9 nucleotides matching TRBD1. The V and J ends lost 2 bases and 3 bases, in that order; junction bases with no gene match: 4. The CDR3 is 15 amino acids. Germline CDR1 is LGHDT and CDR2 is YNNKEL (reference sequence). CDR3 loop: CASSQYTGGDTEAFF. The CDR3 DNA sequence: TGTGCCAGCAGCCAATACACAGGGGGCGACACTGAAGCTTTCTTT.

This clonotype was observed at least ten times. V is TRBV5-1 and J is TRBJ1-5, with D possibly being TRBD1 (5 bases). The CDR3 consists of 13 residues. Germline CDR1 reads SGHRS; CDR2 reads YFSETQ. V was shortened by 2 bases and J by 6 bases, with 9 bases between the two germline ends. Here the CDR3 DNA reads TGCGCCAGCAGCTTCGGGGACGGTCAGCCCCAGCATTTT. Residues: CASSFGDGQPQHF.

The chain uses TRBV5-1 and TRBJ1-1; tentative D call: TRBD1 (6 bases). Per germline, CDR1 SGHRS and CDR2 YFSETQ. The CDR3 sequence is 13 residues long. Trimming shortened V by 4 bases and J by 3 bases, and 10 bases separated the two germline ends. The CDR3 is CASSTGRHTEAFF. The CDR3 region has the DNA TGCGCCAGCAGCACAGGGAGACACACTGAAGCTTTCTTT.

This clonotype has more than one count but fewer than ten. The J gene is TRBJ1-3, the V gene TRBV7-2, with TRBD1 matching over 7 bases. The CDR3 extends over 15 amino acids. Germline-derived CDR1 and CDR2 are SGHTA and FQGNSA. With 3 bases clipped from V and 2 bases from J, the junction kept 4 bases outside the gene matches. CDR3 nucleotide sequence: TGTGCCAGCAGCTTTACCGGGACAGCTGGAAACACCATATATTTT. This translates into CASSFTGTAGNTIYF.

As concerns this clonotype: Since a much larger clone is just one base distant, this may be a read error. This sequence joins TRBV5-1 and TRBJ2-7, with D possibly called TRBD1 or TRBD2 (5 bases each). Germline V lookup: CDR1 SGHRS, CDR2 YFSETQ. The CDR3 contains 16 residues. CDR3 sequence: CASGLDGDPGSYEQYF. The CDR3 DNA reads as TGCGCCAGCGGCTTGGATGGGGACCCCGGCTCCTACGAGCAGTACTTC.

The sample holds many counts of this clonotype. V is TRBV7-9 and J is TRBJ2-1; TRBD2 agrees at 8 bases. CDR3 size: 17 residues. J gave up 0 bases and V 5 bases, and 9 bases lay outside the gene matches. In germline, CDR1 is SEHNR, CDR2 FQNEAQ (reference sequence). The CDR3 DNA follows: TGTGCCAGCAGCGGCCAAAGCGGGGGTCCCTCCTACAATGAGCAGTTCTTC. Amino acid sequence: CASSGQSGGPSYNEQFF.

At least ten counts were recorded for this clonotype. The CDR3 bases are TGTGCCAGCTCACCAAGGCAATCTATGAACACTGAAGCTTTCTTT. This codes for CASSPRQSMNTEAFF. The genes are TRBV18 and TRBJ1-1; the D is unclear. The CDR3 sequence is 15 residues long. V lost 2 bases, J lost 0 bases, and 10 bases lay in between. CDR1 KGHSH and CDR2 LQKENI come from the germline V gene. Complete variable domain (other parts from reference TRBV18 and TRBJ1-1): NAGVMQNPRHLVRRRGQEARLRCSPMKGHSHVYWYRQLPEEGLKFMVYLQKENIIDESGMPKERFSAEFPKEGPSILRIQQVVRGDSAAYFCASSPRQSMNTEAFFGQGTRLTVV.

This clonotype was seen only a few times. The chain joins TRBV28 to TRBJ1-2, with D unresolved. The CDR3 totals 15 residues. The germline CDR1 and CDR2 sequences are MDHEN and SYDVKM. V gave up 6 bases and J gave up 0 bases, with 14 bases separating them. CDR3 sequence reads: CASRPYQTSNYGYTF. The CDR3 nucleotides are TGTGCCAGCAGACCCTATCAGACGTCTAACTATGGCTACACCTTC.

This clonotype was detected many times. J is TRBJ1-1 and V is TRBV18, with D maybe TRBD1 (5 bases). The CDR3 has 14 residues. Germline V gene lookup returns CDR1 KGHSH and CDR2 LQKENI. V shed 0 bases and J shed 6 bases, with 11 bases lying between them. CDR3 coding DNA: TGTGCCAGCTCACCACCGAACCGGGGGGCTGAAGCTTTCTTT. Translating it yields CASSPPNRGAEAFF.

About this clonotype: Since a much larger clone is just one base distant, this may be a read error. V usage is TRBV12-3 or TRBV12-4 and J usage is TRBJ2-6; weak D call: TRBD1 (5 bases). CDR3 length: 19 residues. In DNA, the CDR3 is TGTGCCAGCAGTTTGCGCTGGGCCCTTACCGACTCTGGGGCCAACGTCCAGACTTTC. The encoded protein is CASSLRWALTDSGANVQTF.

This clonotype occurred many times. This chain joins TRBV9 and TRBJ1-2, with D perhaps matching TRBD1 (6 bases). The V and J ends lost 4 bases and 2 bases respectively, with 9 bases between them. CDR3 size: 13 residues. Looked up from germline, CDR1 is SGDLS and CDR2 is YYNGEE. In nucleotides, the CDR3 is TGTGCCAGCAGCCGGGACACGAACTATGGCTACACCTTC. The encoded protein is CASSRDTNYGYTF.

This clonotype was detected many times. V and J are TRBV5-1 and TRBJ2-3; D gene uncertain. Trimming took 5 bases from V and 3 from J, leaving 7 bases between them. This CDR3 comprises 12 residues. Germline V gene lookup returns CDR1 SGHRS and CDR2 YFSETQ. In nucleotides, the CDR3 is TGCGCCAGCAGAATCGGGACAGATACGCAGTATTTT. This codes for CASRIGTDTQYF.

This clonotype was detected ten times or more. DNA for the CDR3: TGTGCCAGCATCCCGGACAGGGTCTTGAATCAGCCCCAGCATTTT. Its translation is CASIPDRVLNQPQHF. The chain links TRBV28 to TRBJ1-5; TRBD1 aligns across 8 bases. The trim removed 7 bases at V and 4 bases at J, leaving 9 bases unmatched. The length of the CDR3 is 15 residues. CDR1 MDHEN and CDR2 SYDVKM come from the germline V gene.